This T cell receptor (beta chain) was obtained from a study of blood T cell repertoires in COVID-19. About the study: COVID-19 samples from acute and convalescent phases originated in the United States, Italy and Spain. Sample material is recorded as cDNA or gDNA derived from T cells, B-cell-depleted T cells, or PBMCs.

The germline V and J ends were trimmed by 5 bases and 2 bases, with 17 bases remaining between them. The CDR3 covers 16 residues. In germline, CDR1 is MNHEY, CDR2 SVGEGT. As handled by the study authors: The authors estimated nucleated cell counts from reference gene primer amplification. The assay was immunoSEQ multiplex PCR, and TCRdb's table has in-frame clones only and misses some. D and trimming were read from the DNA, whereas the V and J calls and clone size are those reported in that table. The sample shows 70,000 to 95,000 clones, 85% of them seen only once. The TCR sequence derives from an older woman with active or convalescent COVID-19. The sample was peripheral blood. This sequence joins TRBV6-2 or TRBV6-3 and TRBJ2-3; possibly TRBD2 for D (6 bases). This CDR3 reads CASSRRRDLLTDTQYF. The CDR3 region has the DNA TGTGCCAGCAGTCGCCGACGGGACTTGCTCACAGATACGCAGTATTTT.